Included here is one T cell receptor beta chain sequence, with context. The table came from immunoSEQ multiplex PCR; TCRdb's copy has only in-frame clones and leaves some out. The sample carries roughly 120,000 clones, about 84% recorded once. CDR1 SGHTA and CDR2 FQGNSA come from the germline V gene. CDR3 length: 16 amino acids. The V gene lost 6 bases and the J gene lost 2 bases, with 19 bases spanning the gap. The data belong to a study of blood T cell repertoires in COVID-19. On the study more broadly: PBMCs, B-cell-depleted T cells, or T cells provided the cDNA or gDNA that made up the material.

The source material was peripheral blood. The gene calls are TRBV7-2 and TRBJ2-5; D might be TRBD2 (6 bases). The receptor was isolated from a human donor in a cohort sampled during active COVID-19. In DNA form, the CDR3 reads TGTGCCAGCAGGAAAGAAGGGACTCTCTTTCAAGAGACCCAGTACTTC. It is translated as CASRKEGTLFQETQYF.